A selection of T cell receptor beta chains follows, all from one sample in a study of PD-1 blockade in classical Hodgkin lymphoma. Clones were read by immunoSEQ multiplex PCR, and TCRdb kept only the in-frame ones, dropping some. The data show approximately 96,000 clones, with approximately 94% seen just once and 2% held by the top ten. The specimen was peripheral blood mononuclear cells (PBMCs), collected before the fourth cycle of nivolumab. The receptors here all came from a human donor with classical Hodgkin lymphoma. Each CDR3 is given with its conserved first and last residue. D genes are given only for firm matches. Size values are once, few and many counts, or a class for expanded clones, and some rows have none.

CDR3 DNA: TGTGCCAGCAGTTCAACGGGGTCCTCTGGAAACACCATATATTTT
CDR3 protein: CASSSTGSSGNTIYF
clone size: NA
CDR3 length: 15
J gene: TRBJ1-3
V gene: TRBV6-5
D gene: NA

CDR3 DNA: TGTGCCAGCAGGGAGACAGGGCGTAATGAAAAACTGTTTTTT
CDR3 protein: CASRETGRNEKLFF
clone size: NA
CDR3 length: 14
J gene: TRBJ1-4
V gene: TRBV2
D gene: TRBD1

CDR3 DNA: TGCGCCAGCAGCGCAAGGGGGCAGGGACAAATGGACTATGGCTACACCTTC
CDR3 protein: CASSARGQGQMDYGYTF
clone size: NA
CDR3 length: 17
J gene: TRBJ1-2
V gene: TRBV10-2
D gene: TRBD1

CDR3 DNA: TGTGCCAGCAGCCAAGAACCCAGGCCGTTCACAGATACGCAGTATTTT
CDR3 protein: CASSQEPRPFTDTQYF
clone size: once
CDR3 length: 16
J gene: TRBJ2-3
V gene: TRBV4-2
D gene: NA

CDR3 DNA: TGTGCCATCAGTGACCCGAACGAGAATGAGCAGTTCTTC
CDR3 protein: CAISDPNENEQFF
clone size: NA
CDR3 length: 13
J gene: TRBJ2-1
V gene: TRBV10-3
D gene: NA

CDR3 DNA: TGTGCCAGCAGCGTAGGCGCTAGCACAGATACGCAGTATTTT
CDR3 protein: CASSVGASTDTQYF
clone size: NA
CDR3 length: 14
J gene: TRBJ2-3
V gene: TRBV9
D gene: NA

CDR3 DNA: TGCGCCAGCAGCTTGGCCAGGGGCACAGATACGCAGTATTTT
CDR3 protein: CASSLARGTDTQYF
clone size: NA
CDR3 length: 14
J gene: TRBJ2-3
V gene: TRBV5-1
D gene: NA

CDR3 DNA: TGTGCCAGCAGCTTACGCGGGGCTAGCACAGATACGCAGTATTTT
CDR3 protein: CASSLRGASTDTQYF
clone size: NA
CDR3 length: 15
J gene: TRBJ2-3
V gene: TRBV7-9
D gene: NA

CDR3 DNA: TGTGCCAGCAGTTACTCTTCCAAGGATAATGAAAAACTGTTTTTT
CDR3 protein: CASSYSSKDNEKLFF
clone size: NA
CDR3 length: 15
J gene: TRBJ1-4
V gene: TRBV6-5
D gene: NA

CDR3 DNA: TGCAGCGTTGGCAATCCTGGGAACACCGGGGAGCTGTTTTTT
CDR3 protein: CSVGNPGNTGELFF
clone size: NA
CDR3 length: 14
J gene: TRBJ2-2
V gene: TRBV29-1
D gene: NA

CDR3 DNA: TGTGCCAGCAGTTCAGGAACCCGGTACACCTTC
CDR3 protein: CASSSGTRYTF
clone size: NA
CDR3 length: 11
J gene: TRBJ1-2
V gene: TRBV6-5
D gene: NA

CDR3 DNA: TGTGCCAGCAGCGTAGACGGGACAGGGGAAGAGACCCAGTACTTC
CDR3 protein: CASSVDGTGEETQYF
clone size: NA
CDR3 length: 15
J gene: TRBJ2-5
V gene: TRBV9
D gene: TRBD1

CDR3 DNA: TGCGCCAGCAGCTACACAGTTAATGAAAAACTGTTTTTT
CDR3 protein: CASSYTVNEKLFF
clone size: NA
CDR3 length: 13
J gene: TRBJ1-4
V gene: TRBV5-1
D gene: NA

CDR3 DNA: TGTGCCAGCGGGACAGGGCCAAGAGGGTTCTACGAGCAGTACTTC
CDR3 protein: CASGTGPRGFYEQYF
clone size: NA
CDR3 length: 15
J gene: TRBJ2-7
V gene: TRBV28
D gene: TRBD1

CDR3 DNA: TGTGCCAGCAGCGGTCGGACTAGCGGCACCGGGGAGCTGTTTTTT
CDR3 protein: CASSGRTSGTGELFF
clone size: NA
CDR3 length: 15
J gene: TRBJ2-2
V gene: TRBV9
D gene: TRBD2

CDR3 DNA: TGCGCCAGCAGCTTGAATCCCAGCTCTGGAAACACCATATATTTT
CDR3 protein: CASSLNPSSGNTIYF
clone size: once
CDR3 length: 15
J gene: TRBJ1-3
V gene: TRBV5-1
D gene: NA

CDR3 DNA: TGTGCCTGGAGTACTGCCGGCGGGGGAACTGAAGCTTTCTTT
CDR3 protein: CAWSTAGGGTEAFF
clone size: NA
CDR3 length: 14
J gene: TRBJ1-1
V gene: TRBV30
D gene: NA

CDR3 DNA: TGCGCCAGCACCCTTCAAGGGACAGTGGGCGAGCAGTACTTC
CDR3 protein: CASTLQGTVGEQYF
clone size: NA
CDR3 length: 14
J gene: TRBJ2-7
V gene: TRBV5-1
D gene: TRBD1

CDR3 DNA: TGTGCCAGCAGAGAAATCACGGGCCTGGAGCAGTTCTTC
CDR3 protein: CASREITGLEQFF
clone size: NA
CDR3 length: 13
J gene: TRBJ2-1
V gene: TRBV6-1
D gene: NA

CDR3 DNA: TGTGCCAGCAGCCGACCGACAGGGACGGGAGAGACCCAGTACTTC
CDR3 protein: CASSRPTGTGETQYF
clone size: NA
CDR3 length: 15
J gene: TRBJ2-5
V gene: TRBV7-6
D gene: TRBD1

CDR3 DNA: TGCGCCAGCAGACAAAGCCTAGCGGGTGAGCAGTTCTTC
CDR3 protein: CASRQSLAGEQFF
clone size: NA
CDR3 length: 13
J gene: TRBJ2-1
V gene: TRBV10-1
D gene: TRBD2

CDR3 DNA: TGTGCCAGCAGCTTGGGGCGGTCGGACACCGGGGAGCTGTTTTTT
CDR3 protein: CASSLGRSDTGELFF
clone size: NA
CDR3 length: 15
J gene: TRBJ2-2
V gene: TRBV5-4
D gene: NA

CDR3 DNA: TGTGCCAGCAGTTTATTGGGGTGGAACACTGAAGCTTTCTTT
CDR3 protein: CASSLLGWNTEAFF
clone size: NA
CDR3 length: 14
J gene: TRBJ1-1
V gene: TRBV28
D gene: NA

CDR3 DNA: TGTGCCAGCAGACAAATACGGGACACTGAAGCTTTCTTT
CDR3 protein: CASRQIRDTEAFF
clone size: few
CDR3 length: 13
J gene: TRBJ1-1
V gene: TRBV7-9
D gene: NA

CDR3 DNA: TGCAGCGTTGAGGAGGGGGTTAGTCAGCCCCAGCATTTT
CDR3 protein: CSVEEGVSQPQHF
clone size: NA
CDR3 length: 13
J gene: TRBJ1-5
V gene: TRBV29-1
D gene: NA

CDR3 DNA: TGTGCCAGCAGCTTAGTGGGGGCCTCCTACAATGAGCAGTTCTTC
CDR3 protein: CASSLVGASYNEQFF
clone size: NA
CDR3 length: 15
J gene: TRBJ2-1
V gene: TRBV7-2
D gene: NA

CDR3 DNA: TGTGCCAGCAGCTCCCCGGGACTAGCGGTCACAGATACGCAGTATTTT
CDR3 protein: CASSSPGLAVTDTQYF
clone size: NA
CDR3 length: 16
J gene: TRBJ2-3
V gene: TRBV9
D gene: TRBD2

CDR3 DNA: TGTGCCAGCAGTGAAGGGGGTTTCTCCTACGAGCAGTACTTC
CDR3 protein: CASSEGGFSYEQYF
clone size: NA
CDR3 length: 14
J gene: TRBJ2-7
V gene: TRBV2
D gene: NA

CDR3 DNA: TGTGCCAGCAGCGCGTCAGGTAGCGGGAGTAAATACGAGCAGTACTTC
CDR3 protein: CASSASGSGSKYEQYF
clone size: NA
CDR3 length: 16
J gene: TRBJ2-7
V gene: TRBV9
D gene: TRBD2

CDR3 DNA: TGCGCCAGCAGTGAGCTCCTAGCGGGACACAATGAGCAGTTCTTC
CDR3 protein: CASSELLAGHNEQFF
clone size: NA
CDR3 length: 15
J gene: TRBJ2-1
V gene: TRBV10-2
D gene: TRBD2

CDR3 DNA: TGCGCCAGCAGTGAGTCGTCGACAGGGTATGAGCAGTTCTTC
CDR3 protein: CASSESSTGYEQFF
clone size: NA
CDR3 length: 14
J gene: TRBJ2-1
V gene: TRBV10-1
D gene: TRBD1

CDR3 DNA: TGTGCCAGCAGCCAACCAGGATCGCTGAAAGCTTTCTTT
CDR3 protein: CASSQPGSLKAFF
clone size: few
CDR3 length: 13
J gene: TRBJ1-1
V gene: TRBV14
D gene: NA

CDR3 DNA: TGTGCCAGCAGTTTAGGGGTTAATCAGCCCCAGCATTTT
CDR3 protein: CASSLGVNQPQHF
clone size: once
CDR3 length: 13
J gene: TRBJ1-5
V gene: TRBV27
D gene: NA

CDR3 DNA: TGCGCCAGCAGCCCGGATAACGGGGCGGCTTTCTACGAGCAGTACTTC
CDR3 protein: CASSPDNGAAFYEQYF
clone size: NA
CDR3 length: 16
J gene: TRBJ2-7
V gene: TRBV5-1
D gene: NA

CDR3 DNA: TGCGCCAGCAGTGGAGACAGGGACAATTCCTACGAGCAGTACTTC
CDR3 protein: CASSGDRDNSYEQYF
clone size: NA
CDR3 length: 15
J gene: TRBJ2-7
V gene: TRBV10-2
D gene: TRBD1

CDR3 DNA: TGCGCCAGCAGCTTGGCCGAGGGGGCGCCCCTCTACGAGCAGTACTTC
CDR3 protein: CASSLAEGAPLYEQYF
clone size: NA
CDR3 length: 16
J gene: TRBJ2-7
V gene: TRBV5-1
D gene: TRBD1

CDR3 DNA: TGTGCCATCAGTGGCGGTAGCGGCTCCTACAATGAGCAGTTCTTC
CDR3 protein: CAISGGSGSYNEQFF
clone size: NA
CDR3 length: 15
J gene: TRBJ2-1
V gene: TRBV10-3
D gene: NA

CDR3 DNA: TGTGCCAGCACCCGGACAGGGAATTCTAATCAGCCCCAGCATTTT
CDR3 protein: CASTRTGNSNQPQHF
clone size: NA
CDR3 length: 15
J gene: TRBJ1-5
V gene: TRBV2
D gene: TRBD1

CDR3 DNA: TGTGCCAGCAGTGAATTTGGGGAGCTGTTTTTT
CDR3 protein: CASSEFGELFF
clone size: NA
CDR3 length: 11
J gene: TRBJ2-2
V gene: TRBV2
D gene: NA

CDR3 DNA: TGCAGCGTGACAGGGTTTGCGAACACTGAAGCTTTCTTT
CDR3 protein: CSVTGFANTEAFF
clone size: NA
CDR3 length: 13
J gene: TRBJ1-1
V gene: TRBV29-1
D gene: TRBD1

CDR3 DNA: TGTGCCAGCTCATTTAAGGACTGGACCTACGAGCAGTACTTC
CDR3 protein: CASSFKDWTYEQYF
clone size: NA
CDR3 length: 14
J gene: TRBJ2-7
V gene: TRBV18
D gene: NA

CDR3 DNA: TGTGCCAGCAGTACCACAGCGAACACCGGGGAGCTGTTTTTT
CDR3 protein: CASSTTANTGELFF
clone size: once
CDR3 length: 14
J gene: TRBJ2-2
V gene: TRBV6-5
D gene: NA

CDR3 DNA: TGTGCCAGCAGTCCCGTCCGGGGAGGGCCCCAGCCCCAGCATTTT
CDR3 protein: CASSPVRGGPQPQHF
clone size: NA
CDR3 length: 15
J gene: TRBJ1-5
V gene: TRBV28
D gene: NA

CDR3 DNA: TGTGCCAGCAGTTTAGGACTGGCCCTCGGGGATACGCAGTATTTT
CDR3 protein: CASSLGLALGDTQYF
clone size: NA
CDR3 length: 15
J gene: TRBJ2-3
V gene: TRBV27
D gene: NA

CDR3 DNA: TGTGCCAGCAGTGCCGGGACAGGGGAATTTAGTGAGCAGTTCTTC
CDR3 protein: CASSAGTGEFSEQFF
clone size: NA
CDR3 length: 15
J gene: TRBJ2-1
V gene: TRBV2
D gene: TRBD1

CDR3 DNA: TGTGCCACCCGCAGCCCGCGGGAGGGCCGGGGGAACTACGAGCAGTACTTC
CDR3 protein: CATRSPREGRGNYEQYF
clone size: NA
CDR3 length: 17
J gene: TRBJ2-7
V gene: TRBV27
D gene: TRBD2

CDR3 DNA: TGTGCCTGGAGTGTACGGGCCCAAGAGACCCAGTACTTC
CDR3 protein: CAWSVRAQETQYF
clone size: once
CDR3 length: 13
J gene: TRBJ2-5
V gene: TRBV30
D gene: NA

CDR3 DNA: TGTGCCAGCAGCCGGCGGGGCGGATTAGCTAACTATGGCTACACCTTC
CDR3 protein: CASSRRGGLANYGYTF
clone size: NA
CDR3 length: 16
J gene: TRBJ1-2
V gene: TRBV7-9
D gene: NA

CDR3 DNA: TGTGCCAGCAGAATAGACAGGGTTGGAGGCTACACCTTC
CDR3 protein: CASRIDRVGGYTF
clone size: NA
CDR3 length: 13
J gene: TRBJ1-2
V gene: TRBV6-5
D gene: TRBD1

CDR3 DNA: TGCGCCAGCAGCATGGGACAGGGAAGTTTCGGGAGGACAACCTACAATGAGCAGTTCTTC
CDR3 protein: CASSMGQGSFGRTTYNEQFF
clone size: NA
CDR3 length: 20
J gene: TRBJ2-1
V gene: TRBV5-1
D gene: TRBD1

CDR3 DNA: TGTGCCAGCTCATCAAGACAGGGGTTGACCGGGGAGCTGTTTTTT
CDR3 protein: CASSSRQGLTGELFF
clone size: NA
CDR3 length: 15
J gene: TRBJ2-2
V gene: TRBV18
D gene: TRBD1

CDR3 DNA: TGCGCCAGCAGCGTGGCGGCGGAGTGGACTGAAGCTTTCTTT
CDR3 protein: CASSVAAEWTEAFF
clone size: NA
CDR3 length: 14
J gene: TRBJ1-1
V gene: TRBV10-2
D gene: NA

CDR3 DNA: TGTGCCAGCAGTTACGGTCTGGGAAACTATGGCTACACCTTC
CDR3 protein: CASSYGLGNYGYTF
clone size: NA
CDR3 length: 14
J gene: TRBJ1-2
V gene: TRBV6-5
D gene: NA

CDR3 DNA: TGTGCCATCAGCGACAGATTATATGGCTACACCTTC
CDR3 protein: CAISDRLYGYTF
clone size: NA
CDR3 length: 12
J gene: TRBJ1-2
V gene: TRBV10-3
D gene: NA

CDR3 DNA: TGTGCTAGCAGCTTAGGGTCTAGCGGGATTTATGAGCAGTTCTTC
CDR3 protein: CASSLGSSGIYEQFF
clone size: NA
CDR3 length: 15
J gene: TRBJ2-1
V gene: TRBV7-7
D gene: TRBD2